This T cell receptor (beta chain) was obtained from a study of OX40 agonist ivuxolimab in advanced cancers. Comment on this clone: Sequence at one end of the junction differs from germline and may be a read error.

The CDR3 consists of 13 residues. Germline CDR1 MNHEY, CDR2 SVGAGI. TCRdb's table, derived via immunoSEQ multiplex PCR, lists solely in-frame clones and lacks some. The table has 60,000 to 65,000 clones, 84% seen once; the top ten hold around 2.1%. The rearrangement uses TRBV6-5 and TRBJ1-5, with D maybe TRBD1 (5 bases). The TCR was taken from an adult with an advanced solid tumor such as melanoma, head and neck, liver or kidney cancer. Material: CD4+ or CD8+ T cells sorted from blood, obtained in a trial of the OX40 agonist ivuxolimab. The CDR3 region is CASSSSGNRPQHF. The DNA for the CDR3 is TGTGCCAGCAGTTCCTCAGGGAATCGGCCCCAGCATTTT.